Below, 8 T cell receptor beta chains from the same sample are listed, as sequenced in a study of T-cell reconstitution after alpha-beta-depleted transplantation in children. It was with unique molecular identifiers that the TCRbeta library was prepared. TCRdb used MiXCR to reprocess the PCR reads, holding one entry per CDR3 protein. The sample includes 600,000 to 800,000 distinct CDR3 sequences, about an eighth of them seen just once. The starting material was PBMCs, obtained before TCRalphabeta/CD19-depleted stem cell transplant. These receptor sequences come from a girl aged 2-10 years with congenital amegakaryocytic thrombocytopenia, due to receive a stem cell transplant.

This clonotype was detected only a few times. J is TRBJ2-1 and V is TRBV5-1; 7 bases align to TRBD2. The CDR3 covers 16 residues. Germline CDR1 reads SGHRS; CDR2 reads YFSETQ. V dropped 3 bases and J dropped 4; count of bases not matched to a gene: 10. In DNA form, the CDR3 reads TGCGCCAGCAGCTACCCCCCGGGGGGAAATTACAATGAGCAGTTCTTC. This encodes CASSYPPGGNYNEQFF. Full variable domain (rest looked up from reference TRBV5-1 and TRBJ2-1): KAGVTQTPRYLIKTRGQQVTLSCSPISGHRSVSWYQQTPGQGLQFLFEYFSETQRNKGNFPGRFSGRQFSNSRSEMNVSTLELGDSALYLCASSYPPGGNYNEQFFGPGTRLTVL.

This clonotype was observed many times. The chain employs TRBV20-1 and TRBJ1-4; D not certain. CDR1 is DFQATT and CDR2 is SNEGSKA in the germline V gene (reference sequence). Trimming cost V 0 bases and J 0 bases, with 8 bases left between them. The CDR3 extends over 15 amino acids. The CDR3 nucleotides read TGCAGTGCTAGAGATCCCCCTGCAACTAATGAAAAACTGTTTTTT. Protein: CSARDPPATNEKLFF.

This clonotype was observed at least ten times. CDR3 protein: CASSFHRLNTEAFF. CDR3 coding DNA: TGTGCCAGCAGTTTCCACAGGTTGAACACTGAAGCTTTCTTT. The chain employs TRBV12-3 or TRBV12-4 and TRBJ1-1; tentative D call: TRBD1 (5 bases). The ends were cut back, 3 bases at V and 0 bases at J, with 8 bases in the middle. The CDR3 is 14 residues long.

This chain links TRBV10-3 with TRBJ2-3, with D hard to call. The CDR3 is made up of 16 amino acids. Trimming shortened V by 10 bases and J by 0 bases, and 20 bases separated the two germline ends. The germline V gene has CDR1 ENHRY and CDR2 SYGVKD. CDR3 protein: CATASPSSPSTDTQYF. Here the CDR3 DNA reads TGTGCCACCGCGAGCCCATCGAGCCCTAGCACAGATACGCAGTATTTT.

Remarks on this clonotype: A much larger clone lies one base from this, so it may be a read error. The rearrangement uses TRBV6-5 and TRBJ2-5; no definite D call. Per germline, CDR1 MNHEY and CDR2 SVGAGI. The CDR3 contains 14 residues. CDR3 protein: CASSYAMAQETHYF. CDR3 sequence (DNA): TGTGCCAGCAGTTACGCGATGGCGCAAGAGACCCACTACTTC.

The sample holds many counts of this clonotype. The CDR3 is CAITGTSGISYNEQFF. As DNA, the CDR3 is TGTGCCATCACAGGGACTAGCGGGATCTCCTACAATGAGCAGTTCTTC. V is TRBV10-3 and J is TRBJ2-1, with 13 positions matching TRBD2. Germline V gene sequence: CDR1 ENHRY, CDR2 SYGVKD. V gave up 7 bases and J gave up 0 bases; unmatched junction bases: 3. There are 16 residues in the CDR3.

This chain connects TRBV14 to TRBJ2-1; TRBD2 might be the D (6 bases). CDR3 length: 13 residues. Trimming took 2 bases from V and 13 from J, leaving 15 bases between them. Germline V lookup: CDR1 SGHDN, CDR2 FVKESK. The CDR3 coding sequence is TGTGCCAGCAGCCAACGAACTGCGGGACCTCAGTTCTTC. Amino acids: CASSQRTAGPQFF.

J is TRBJ2-7 and V is TRBV18; 7 bases line up with TRBD1. CDR3 size: 16 residues. Germline trimming cut 2 bases from V and 1 base from J; bases unmatched to any gene: 8. The germline V gene has CDR1 KGHSH and CDR2 LQKENI. The CDR3, as DNA: TGTGCCAGCTCACCAACTCCCGGACAGGAGTCCTACGAGCAGTACTTC. This gives the protein CASSPTPGQESYEQYF.